One and the same sample provided the 28 T cell receptor beta chains below, sequenced in a study of T-cell memory formation after mild COVID-19. Via MiXCR, TCRdb re-called the 5' RACE reads, giving one row per CDR3 protein. The sample has more than 300,000 distinct CDR3 sequences, around 13% seen once. Sequenced material: PBMCs or a T cell subset sorted from them (not recorded which). All receptors derive from a man younger than 30 who had mild COVID-19 (a few samples of this study predate the infection). Cell type and time point are not known.

This clonotype was picked up many times. CDR3 coding DNA: TGCGCCAGCAGCCAAGAGGTCCTCCTAACGAGCTCCTACAATGAGCAGTTCTTC. Its protein product is CASSQEVLLTSSYNEQFF. This rearrangement joins TRBV4-3 to TRBJ2-1; D uncertain. The CDR3 spans 18 residues. Germline V CDR1 and CDR2: LGHNA, YSLEER. V dropped 0 bases and J dropped 0 bases, with 15 bases sitting between them.

The chain is built from TRBV6-5 and TRBJ2-3; 7 bases align to TRBD2. Germline lookup yields CDR1 MNHEY and CDR2 SVGAGI. V lost 0 bases to trimming and J lost 3 bases; unmatched junction nucleotides: 3. The CDR3 runs 15 residues. The CDR3 DNA reads TGTGCCAGCAGTTACTCGGCAGCGGGGACAGATACGCAGTATTTT. This gives the protein CASSYSAAGTDTQYF.

This clonotype was counted a single time. V gene TRBV7-9 combines with J gene TRBJ1-6; no definite D call. The CDR3 runs 13 residues. V gave up 1 base and J gave up 11 bases, with 9 bases separating them. Germline V gene lookup returns CDR1 SEHNR and CDR2 FQNEAQ (reference sequence). The CDR3 region has the DNA TGTGCCAGCAGCTTAGAACATGGTACACCCCTCCACTTT. It encodes CASSLEHGTPLHF.

V gene TRBV12-3 or TRBV12-4 combines with J gene TRBJ2-2; either TRBD1 or TRBD2 may fit D (6 bases each). This CDR3 has 15 amino acids. Deletions cut 7 bases from V and 0 bases from J, with 12 bases between. The CDR3 spells CASTDGGTNTGELFF. The CDR3 DNA is TGTGCCAGCACCGACGGGGGCACGAACACCGGGGAGCTGTTTTTT.

Only a few counts were recorded for this clonotype. V and J are TRBV4-3 and TRBJ2-5; 7 bases are shared with TRBD2. J was trimmed by 1 base and V by 2 bases; bases with no gene match: 10. CDR1 LGHNA and CDR2 YSLEER come from the germline V gene. The CDR3 totals 17 residues. The CDR3 sequence is CASSQMMGGCIQETQYF. CDR3 DNA sequence: TGCGCCAGCAGCCAAATGATGGGGGGGTGCATCCAAGAGACCCAGTACTTC.

The chain is built from TRBV24-1 and TRBJ2-3; tentative D call: TRBD1 (6 bases). Germline CDR1 reads KGHDR; CDR2 reads SFDVKD. With 0 bases removed from V and 4 bases from J, the gap between germline ends came to 13 bases. The CDR3 is 16 amino acids. CDR3 residues: CATSDLRDTDPDTQYF. DNA of the CDR3: TGTGCCACCAGTGATTTGAGGGACACCGACCCAGATACGCAGTATTTT.

This clonotype has a handful of counts. CDR3 DNA sequence: TGCAGCTGTTCGACGGACAGGGAGTTCTTC. Amino acid sequence: CSCSTDREFF. This chain links TRBV29-1 with TRBJ2-1, with TRBD1 matching 8 bases. After removal of 8 bases from V and 14 bases from J, the junction contained 8 bases not matched to a gene. The CDR3 is 10 residues long. Germline CDR1 SQVTM, CDR2 ANQGSEA.

The V and J genes are TRBV11-2 and TRBJ2-3; 15 bases are shared with TRBD2. This CDR3 spans 19 amino acids. Trimming removed 4 bases from V and 3 bases from J; junction bases left unmatched: 11. CDR1 and CDR2 from the germline V gene are SGHAT and FQNNGV. The CDR3 DNA reads TGTGCCAGCAGCTCCACCGGGACTAGCGGGGGGTTTCGAACAGATACGCAGTATTTT. Translation: CASSSTGTSGGFRTDTQYF. The full variable domain, in which reference TRBV11-2 and TRBJ2-3 provide the parts outside the CDR3, is EAGVAQSPRYKIIEKRQSVAFWCNPISGHATLYWYQQILGQGPKLLIQFQNNGVVDDSQLPKDRFSAERLKGVDSTLKIQPAKLEDSAVYLCASSSTGTSGGFRTDTQYFGPGTRLTVL.

This clonotype was observed at least ten times. This rearrangement joins TRBV20-1 to TRBJ1-5, with D unclear. The CDR3 is 15 amino acids. CDR1 is DFQATT, CDR2 SNEGSKA, per germline (reference sequence). Trimming shortened V by 2 bases and J by 1 base, and 12 bases separated the two germline ends. DNA for the CDR3: TGCAGTGCTAGACAGGATGGGTTGAGCAATCAGCCCCAGCATTTT. Protein sequence: CSARQDGLSNQPQHF.

This clonotype came up many times. The gene calls are TRBV7-9 and TRBJ2-1, with D perhaps being TRBD1 or TRBD2 (6 bases each). Germline V gene sequence: CDR1 SEHNR, CDR2 FQNEAQ (reference sequence). V lost 1 base, J lost 0 bases, and 10 bases lay in between. This CDR3 is 16 amino acids long. CDR3 bases: TGTGCCAGCAGCTTAGTAGGGGGGCGCTCCTACAATGAGCAGTTCTTC. Translation gives CASSLVGGRSYNEQFF. Based on the CDR3 plus reference TRBV7-9 and TRBJ2-1, the full variable domain is DTGVSQNPRHKITKRGQNVTFRCDPISEHNRLYWYRQTLGQGPEFLTYFQNEAQLEKSRLLSDRFSAERPKGSFSTLEIQRTEQGDSAMYLCASSLVGGRSYNEQFFGPGTRLTVL.

This clonotype occurred many times. The chain employs TRBV12-3 or TRBV12-4 and TRBJ2-1; 8 bases line up with TRBD1. V dropped 8 bases and J dropped 12; count of bases not matched to a gene: 15. The CDR3 runs 14 residues. This CDR3 is CASCSGTGVLRQFF. CDR3 DNA: TGTGCCAGCTGCTCCGGGACAGGCGTTTTGAGGCAGTTCTTC.

The chain joins TRBV4-1 to TRBJ2-1; TRBD2 aligns across 11 bases. This CDR3 is built from 17 residues. From germline, CDR1 is MGHRA and CDR2 YSYEKL. The V and J ends lost 3 bases and 8 bases, in that order; junction bases with no gene match: 12. The CDR3: CASSHLRLAGLVDEQFF. In DNA, the CDR3 is TGCGCCAGCAGCCACCTACGACTAGCGGGGCTAGTGGATGAGCAGTTCTTC.

Here the CDR3 reads CASSYPALAGAQSSYNEQFF. The CDR3 DNA reads as TGTGCCAGCAGTTACCCCGCACTAGCGGGGGCCCAGAGCTCCTACAATGAGCAGTTCTTC. The V gene is TRBV6-2 or TRBV6-3, the J gene TRBJ2-1; 11 nucleotides match TRBD2. CDR3 length: 20 residues. The V and J ends lost 2 bases and 0 bases, in that order; junction bases with no gene match: 12. CDR1 and CDR2 (germline): MNHEY, SVGEGT.

This chain links TRBV28 with TRBJ2-6; the D gene is possibly TRBD1 (5 bases). Germline V gene data show CDR1 as MDHEN and CDR2 as SYDVKM. CDR3 length equals 16 residues. Trimming took 1 base from V and 0 from J, leaving 7 bases between them. CDR3 nucleotides: TGTGCCAGCAGTTTATACAGGAGCTCTGGGGCCAACGTCCTGACTTTC. Encoded protein: CASSLYRSSGANVLTF.

This clonotype was seen more than once but under ten times. The genes are TRBV7-2 and TRBJ1-2; no firm D call. V shed 3 bases and J shed 1 base, with 15 bases lying between them. CDR3 size: 16 residues. Germline CDR1 reads SGHTA; CDR2 reads FQGNSA. The CDR3 reads CASSFSRSGRNYGYTF. Written as DNA, the CDR3 is TGTGCCAGCAGCTTTTCCCGGAGTGGGCGTAACTATGGCTACACCTTC.

V usage is TRBV4-3 and J usage is TRBJ1-2; weak D call: TRBD1 (5 bases). Per germline, CDR1 LGHNA and CDR2 YSLEER. The V end lost 0 bases, the J end lost 14 bases, and 16 bases lay between the germline ends. This CDR3 contains 13 residues. The CDR3 protein is CASSQEWGRERTF. As DNA, the CDR3 is TGCGCCAGCAGCCAAGAGTGGGGCAGGGAAAGGACCTTC.

The CDR3: CASSGDRSDGYTF. In nucleotides, the CDR3 is TGTGCCAGCAGCGGAGACAGGTCGGATGGCTACACCTTC. The V call is TRBV6-6, the J call TRBJ1-2; maybe TRBD1 (6 bases). Germline values: CDR1 MNHNY, CDR2 SVGAGI (reference sequence). Trimming shortened V by 6 bases and J by 6 bases, and 14 bases separated the two germline ends. The CDR3 length is 13 residues.

This clonotype was detected only a few times. The genes are TRBV7-9 and TRBJ2-1; D gene ambiguous. Between the trimmed V and J ends, which lost 0 bases and 12 bases, there was a span of 12 bases. The CDR3 has 13 amino acids. CDR1 and CDR2 (germline): SEHNR, FQNEAQ (reference sequence). The CDR3 sequence is CASSLAYARGQFF. The CDR3 DNA reads as TGTGCCAGCAGCTTAGCCTACGCCCGTGGGCAGTTCTTC.

This clonotype has at least ten counts. This sequence joins TRBV18 and TRBJ2-3, with D perhaps matching TRBD1 or TRBD2 (5 bases each). V gave up 3 bases and J gave up 1 base, with 14 bases separating them. CDR1 and CDR2 from the germline V gene are KGHSH and LQKENI. CDR3 length: 16 amino acids. CDR3 in amino acids: CASSPGRPTRTDTQYF. Here the CDR3 DNA reads TGTGCCAGCTCACCGGGACGGCCGACCCGCACAGATACGCAGTATTTT. Complete variable domain (other parts from reference TRBV18 and TRBJ2-3): NAGVMQNPRHLVRRRGQEARLRCSPMKGHSHVYWYRQLPEEGLKFMVYLQKENIIDESGMPKERFSAEFPKEGPSILRIQQVVRGDSAAYFCASSPGRPTRTDTQYFGPGTRLTVL.

The chain combines TRBV7-8 with TRBJ1-1; D unclear. V was cut by 0 bases and J by 11 bases, with 10 bases left in between. The V gene's germline CDR1 is SGHVS and CDR2 FQNEAQ. The CDR3 sequence is 12 residues long. This CDR3 is CASSLALSGAFF. The CDR3 nucleotides read TGTGCCAGCAGCTTAGCACTGTCGGGCGCTTTCTTT.

This clonotype has at least ten counts. The V call is TRBV12-3 or TRBV12-4, the J call TRBJ1-1, with 9 bases that match TRBD1. CDR3 length: 17 residues. Losses at the gene ends were 5 bases for V and 1 base for J; bases not matched to a gene: 11. CDR3 bases: TGTGCCAGCAGTCGACCACGACAGGGGGTCGGGAACACTGAAGCTTTCTTT. As protein: CASSRPRQGVGNTEAFF.

The chain is built from TRBV30 and TRBJ2-1; D gene unclear. Germline CDR1 and CDR2: GTSNPN and SVGIG (reference sequence). Deletions cut 0 bases from V and 15 bases from J, with 15 bases between. CDR3 length: 12 residues. The CDR3 DNA reads as TGTGCCTGGAGTGTCGGGCGGAGTCCGCGGTTCTTC. It translates to CAWSVGRSPRFF.

This clonotype was picked up a small number of times. The gene calls are TRBV18 and TRBJ2-5; unclear D gene. Germline CDR1 reads KGHSH; CDR2 reads LQKENI. V lost 3 bases to trimming and J lost 5 bases, with 13 bases between them. The CDR3 length is 14 residues. The CDR3 nucleotides are TGTGCCAGCTCACCGGGCCCAAGCCGGGAGACCCAGTACTTC. This translates into CASSPGPSRETQYF.

The chain employs TRBV5-6 and TRBJ2-1; TRBD2 matches 11 bases. Germline V gene data show CDR1 as SGHDT and CDR2 as YYEEEE. The J segment lost 7 bases and the V segment lost 2 bases, leaving 8 bases of the junction unmatched. The length of the CDR3 is 16 residues. The CDR3 DNA reads TGTGCCAGCAGCTTCTTAGCGGGGGGGCCAAGGAATGAGCAGTTCTTC. Translating it yields CASSFLAGGPRNEQFF.

The CDR3: CSVATGGTYEQYF. The CDR3 DNA is TGCAGCGTTGCTACAGGGGGGACCTACGAGCAGTACTTC. The chain recombines TRBV29-1 with TRBJ2-7, with 8 nucleotides matching TRBD1. V lost 4 bases to trimming and J lost 2 bases; unmatched junction nucleotides: 4. The CDR3 has 13 amino acids. CDR1 is SQVTM and CDR2 is ANQGSEA in the germline V gene.

This clonotype was recorded at least ten times. The chain is built from TRBV6-2 or TRBV6-3 and TRBJ2-7; D uncertain. The CDR3 runs to 12 residues. CDR1 is MNHEY and CDR2 is SVGEGT in the germline V gene. V was shortened by 2 bases and J by 5 bases, with 7 bases between the two germline ends. CDR3 nucleotides: TGTGCCAGCAGTTACGTAGGCAACGAGCAGTACGTC. It encodes CASSYVGNEQYV.

This clonotype has just a few counts. The V and J genes are TRBV7-6 and TRBJ2-1; possible D gene TRBD2, 6 bases. CDR3 length: 13 amino acids. V lost 1 base and J 10 bases, leaving 11 bases between the germline ends. CDR1 is SGHVS, CDR2 FNYEAQ, per germline. The CDR3 nucleotides read TGTGCCAGCAGCTTAGTTGCGGGGAGCGAGCAGTTCTTC. Its translation is CASSLVAGSEQFF.

The sample holds a few counts of this clonotype. This chain connects TRBV6-6 to TRBJ1-5, with TRBD1 matching over 7 bases. Trimming removed 7 bases from V and 7 bases from J; junction bases left unmatched: 10. Germline V CDR1 and CDR2: MNHNY, SVGAGI (reference sequence). There are 14 residues in the CDR3. In nucleotides, the CDR3 is TGTGCCAGCAATGACAGGGAGCGGAACCAGCCCCAGCATTTT. This codes for CASNDRERNQPQHF.